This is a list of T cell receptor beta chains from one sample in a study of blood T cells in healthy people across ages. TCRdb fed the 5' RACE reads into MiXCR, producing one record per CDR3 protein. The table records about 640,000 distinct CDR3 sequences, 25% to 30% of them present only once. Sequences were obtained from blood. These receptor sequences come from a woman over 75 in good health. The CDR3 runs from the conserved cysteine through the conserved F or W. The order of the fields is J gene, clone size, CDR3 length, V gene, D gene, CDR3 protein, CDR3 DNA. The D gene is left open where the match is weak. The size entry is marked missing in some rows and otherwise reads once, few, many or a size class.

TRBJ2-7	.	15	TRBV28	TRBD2	CASSAGTSGGNEQYF	TGTGCTAGCAGTGCGGGGACTAGCGGGGGGAATGAGCAGTACTTC
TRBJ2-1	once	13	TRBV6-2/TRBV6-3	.	CASRSSGEGKQFF	TGTGCCAGCAGATCGTCAGGGGAAGGTAAGCAGTTCTTC
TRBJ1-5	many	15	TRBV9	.	CASNFDGDSNQPQHF	TGTGCCAGCAATTTCGACGGTGATAGCAATCAGCCCCAGCATTTT
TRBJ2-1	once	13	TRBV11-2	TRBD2	CASSPPGRDEQFF	TGTGCCAGCAGCCCGCCAGGGAGGGATGAGCAGTTCTTC
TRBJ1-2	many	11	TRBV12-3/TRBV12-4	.	CASGSDYGYTF	TGTGCCAGCGGAAGTGACTATGGCTACACCTTC
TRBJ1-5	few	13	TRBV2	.	CASRPREDQPQHF	TGTGCCAGCAGACCTAGGGAGGATCAGCCCCAGCATTTT
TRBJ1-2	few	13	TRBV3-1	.	CASSQVGTRGYTF	TGTGCCAGCAGCCAAGTCGGGACACGGGGCTACACCTTC
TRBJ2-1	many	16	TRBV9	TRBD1	CASSVGDRGLWNEQFF	TGTGCCAGCAGCGTAGGGGACAGGGGGCTGTGGAATGAGCAGTTCTTC
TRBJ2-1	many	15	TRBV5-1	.	CASSLGGAAYNEQFF	TGCGCCAGCAGCTTGGGGGGGGCGGCCTACAATGAGCAGTTCTTC
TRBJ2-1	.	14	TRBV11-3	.	CASSFPSGGNEQFF	TGTGCCAGCAGCTTCCCCAGCGGAGGCAATGAGCAGTTCTTC
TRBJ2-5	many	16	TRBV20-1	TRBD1	CSASPGGAEWTETQYF	TGCAGTGCTAGTCCAGGGGGCGCTGAGTGGACGGAGACCCAGTACTTC
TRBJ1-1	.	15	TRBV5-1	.	CASSFGELVSTEVFF	TGCGCCAGCAGCTTTGGTGAGTTAGTTAGCACTGAAGTTTTCTTT
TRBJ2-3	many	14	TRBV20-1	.	CSSRGLRDEDTQYF	TGCAGTTCCCGAGGGCTGAGGGACGAAGATACGCAGTATTTT
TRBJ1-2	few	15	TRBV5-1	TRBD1	CASSGGTGLHNGYTF	TGCGCCAGCAGCGGAGGGACAGGGCTGCATAATGGCTACACCTTC
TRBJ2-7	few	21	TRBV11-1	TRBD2	CASSPAGTSGGVYSSYNEQYF	TGTGCCAGCAGCCCCGCCGGGACTAGCGGGGGGGTTTACAGCTCCTACAATGAGCAGTACTTC
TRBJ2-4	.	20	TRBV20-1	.	CSARDLIFKGGSSRGAPQLF	TGCAGTGCTAGAGATCTAATTTTCAAAGGGGGCAGTAGCAGGGGGGCCCCCCAGCTCTTC
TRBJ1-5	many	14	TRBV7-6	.	CASSLWDGDQPQHF	TGTGCCAGCAGCTTATGGGACGGGGATCAGCCCCAGCATTTT
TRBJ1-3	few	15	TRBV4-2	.	CASSQSGGAEYTIYF	TGTGCCAGCAGCCAAAGTGGGGGCGCGGAGTACACCATATATTTT
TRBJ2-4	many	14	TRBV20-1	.	CSANGKGGKNIQYF	TGCAGTGCTAACGGGAAAGGGGGCAAAAACATTCAGTACTTC
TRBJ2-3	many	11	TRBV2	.	CASVSTDTQYF	TGTGCCAGTGTTAGCACAGATACGCAGTATTTT
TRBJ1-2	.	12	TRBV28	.	CASNRFTYGYTF	TGTGCCAGCAATAGGTTTACCTATGGCTACACCTTC
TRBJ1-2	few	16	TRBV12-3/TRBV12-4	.	CASSSVIRGGVGGYTF	TGTGCCAGCAGTTCCGTCATCCGAGGGGGGGTCGGAGGCTACACCTTC
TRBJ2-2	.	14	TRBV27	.	CASKVTGNTGELFF	TGTGCCAGCAAAGTGACAGGGAACACCGGGGAGCTGTTTTTT
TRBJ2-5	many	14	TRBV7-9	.	CASSLGAYQETQYF	TGTGCCAGCAGCTTAGGGGCGTATCAAGAGACCCAGTACTTC
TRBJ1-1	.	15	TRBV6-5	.	CASSYGLRANTEAFF	TGTGCCAGCAGTTACGGTCTCAGGGCGAACACTGAAGCTTTCTTT
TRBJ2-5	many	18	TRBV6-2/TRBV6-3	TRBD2	CASSYSPALAGDQETQYF	TGTGCCAGCAGTTACTCCCCCGCTCTAGCGGGGGACCAAGAGACCCAGTACTTC
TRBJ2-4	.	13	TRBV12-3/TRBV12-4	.	CASRRTGGDIQYF	TGCGCCAGCAGACGGACCGGTGGTGACATTCAGTACTTC
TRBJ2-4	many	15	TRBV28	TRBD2	CASSLSSGGRSGQYF	TGTGCCAGCAGTTTATCCAGCGGGGGGCGCTCTGGGCAGTACTTC
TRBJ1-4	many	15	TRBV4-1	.	CASSQTPYKNEKLFF	TGCGCCAGCAGCCAAACACCATACAAAAATGAAAAACTGTTTTTT
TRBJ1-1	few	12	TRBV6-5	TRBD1	CASSTRTGQAFF	TGTGCCAGCAGTACGCGGACAGGCCAAGCTTTCTTT
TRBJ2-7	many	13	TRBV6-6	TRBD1	CASTGGAPYEQYF	TGTGCCAGCACAGGGGGCGCCCCCTACGAGCAGTACTTC